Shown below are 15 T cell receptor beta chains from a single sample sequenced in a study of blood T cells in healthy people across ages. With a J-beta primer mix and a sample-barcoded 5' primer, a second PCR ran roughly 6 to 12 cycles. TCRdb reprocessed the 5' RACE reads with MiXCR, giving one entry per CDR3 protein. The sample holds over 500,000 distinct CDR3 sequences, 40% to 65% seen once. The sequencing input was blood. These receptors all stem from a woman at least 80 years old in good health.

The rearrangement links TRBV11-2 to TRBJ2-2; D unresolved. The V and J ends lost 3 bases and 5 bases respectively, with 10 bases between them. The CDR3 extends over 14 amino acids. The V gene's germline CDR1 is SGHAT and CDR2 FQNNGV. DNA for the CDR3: TGTGCCAGCAGCTTCCTTTCCAAGACCGGGGAGCTGTTTTTT. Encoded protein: CASSFLSKTGELFF.

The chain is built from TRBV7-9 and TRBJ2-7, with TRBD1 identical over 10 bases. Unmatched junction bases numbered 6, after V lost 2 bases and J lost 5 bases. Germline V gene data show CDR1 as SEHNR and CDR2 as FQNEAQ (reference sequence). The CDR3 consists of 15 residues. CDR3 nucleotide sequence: TGTGCCAGCAGCTTACCGGGACAGGGGATACACGAGCAGTACTTC. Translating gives CASSLPGQGIHEQYF.

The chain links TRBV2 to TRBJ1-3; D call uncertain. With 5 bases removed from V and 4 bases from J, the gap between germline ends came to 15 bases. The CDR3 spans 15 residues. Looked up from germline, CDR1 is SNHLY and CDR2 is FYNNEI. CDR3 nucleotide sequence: TGTGCCAGCAGTCGGTCGGCAGGAACGGGAAACACCATATATTTT. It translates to CASSRSAGTGNTIYF.

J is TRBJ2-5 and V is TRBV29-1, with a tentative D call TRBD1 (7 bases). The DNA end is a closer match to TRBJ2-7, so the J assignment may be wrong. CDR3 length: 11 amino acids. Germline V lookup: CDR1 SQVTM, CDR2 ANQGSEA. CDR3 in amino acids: CSVGGQYEQYF. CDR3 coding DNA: TGCAGCGTCGGGGGACAGTACGAGCAGTACTTC.

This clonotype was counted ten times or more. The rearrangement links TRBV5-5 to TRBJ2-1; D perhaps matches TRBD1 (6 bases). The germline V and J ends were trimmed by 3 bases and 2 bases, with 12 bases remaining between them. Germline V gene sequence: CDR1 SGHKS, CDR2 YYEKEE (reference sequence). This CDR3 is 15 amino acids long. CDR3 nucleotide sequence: TGTGCCAGCAGCTCTGTGCCAGGGGCCTACAATGAGCAGTTCTTC. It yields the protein CASSSVPGAYNEQFF. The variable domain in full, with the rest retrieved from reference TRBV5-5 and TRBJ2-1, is DAGVTQSPTHLIKTRGQQVTLRCSPISGHKSVSWYQQVLGQGPQFIFQYYEKEERGRGNFPDRFSARQFPNYSSELNVNALLLGDSALYLCASSSVPGAYNEQFFGPGTRLTVL.

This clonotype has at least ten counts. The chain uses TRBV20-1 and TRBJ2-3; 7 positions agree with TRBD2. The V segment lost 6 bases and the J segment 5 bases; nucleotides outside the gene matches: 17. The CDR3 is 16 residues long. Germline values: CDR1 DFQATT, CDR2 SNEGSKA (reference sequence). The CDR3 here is CSARRLTSLVRDTQYF. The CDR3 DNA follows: TGCAGTGCCCGGAGATTGACTAGCCTAGTGCGAGATACGCAGTATTTT.

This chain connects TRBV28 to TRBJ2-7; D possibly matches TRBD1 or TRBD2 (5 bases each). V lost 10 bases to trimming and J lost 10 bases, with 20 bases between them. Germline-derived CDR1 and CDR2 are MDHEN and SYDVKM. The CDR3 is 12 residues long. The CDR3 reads CATEGTPVGQYF. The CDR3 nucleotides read TGTGCCACCGAGGGGACCCCGGTTGGACAGTACTTC. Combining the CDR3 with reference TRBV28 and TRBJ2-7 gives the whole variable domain DVKVTQSSRYLVKRTGEKVFLECVQDMDHENMFWYRQDPGLGLRLIYFSYDVKMKEKGDIPEGYSVSREKKERFSLILESASTNQTSMYLCATEGTPVGQYFGPGTRLTVT.

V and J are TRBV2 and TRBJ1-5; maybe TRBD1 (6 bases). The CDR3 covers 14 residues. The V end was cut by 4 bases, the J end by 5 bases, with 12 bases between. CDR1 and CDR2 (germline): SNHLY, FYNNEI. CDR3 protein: CASSVGRGHQPQHF. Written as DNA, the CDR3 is TGTGCCAGCAGTGTGGGCAGGGGTCATCAGCCCCAGCATTTT. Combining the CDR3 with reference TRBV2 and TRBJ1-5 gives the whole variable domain EPEVTQTPSHQVTQMGQEVILRCVPISNHLYFYWYRQILGQKVEFLVSFYNNEISEKSEIFDDQFSVERPDGSNFTLKIRSTKLEDSAMYFCASSVGRGHQPQHFGDGTRLSIL.

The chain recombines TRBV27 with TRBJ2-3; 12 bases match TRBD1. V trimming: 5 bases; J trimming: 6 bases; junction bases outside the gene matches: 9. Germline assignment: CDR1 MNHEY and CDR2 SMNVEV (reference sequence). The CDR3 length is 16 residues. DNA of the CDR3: TGTGCCAGCAGTACCGGGACAGGGGGCGCCAGGGATACGCAGTATTTT. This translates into CASSTGTGGARDTQYF.

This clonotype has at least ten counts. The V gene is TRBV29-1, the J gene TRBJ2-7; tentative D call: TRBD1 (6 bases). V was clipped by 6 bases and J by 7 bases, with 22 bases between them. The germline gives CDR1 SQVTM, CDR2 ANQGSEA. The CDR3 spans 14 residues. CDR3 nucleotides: TGCAGCGTCGAAAAACAGGGATTTAGGGGGGAGCAGTACTTC. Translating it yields CSVEKQGFRGEQYF.

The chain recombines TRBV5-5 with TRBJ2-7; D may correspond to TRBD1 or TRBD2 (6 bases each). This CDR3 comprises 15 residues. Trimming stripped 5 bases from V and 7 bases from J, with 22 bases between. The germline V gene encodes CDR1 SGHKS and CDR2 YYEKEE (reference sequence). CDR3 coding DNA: TGTGCCAGCAGGGGGGGCACAGGGTTCTACAATGAGCAGTACTTC. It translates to CASRGGTGFYNEQYF.

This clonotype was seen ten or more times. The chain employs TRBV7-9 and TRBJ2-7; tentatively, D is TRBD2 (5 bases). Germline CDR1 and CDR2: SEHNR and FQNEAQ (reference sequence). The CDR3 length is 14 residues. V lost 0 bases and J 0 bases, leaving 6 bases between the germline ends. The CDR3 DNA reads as TGTGCCAGCAGCTTAGCCGGGAACTCCTACGAGCAGTACTTC. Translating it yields CASSLAGNSYEQYF.

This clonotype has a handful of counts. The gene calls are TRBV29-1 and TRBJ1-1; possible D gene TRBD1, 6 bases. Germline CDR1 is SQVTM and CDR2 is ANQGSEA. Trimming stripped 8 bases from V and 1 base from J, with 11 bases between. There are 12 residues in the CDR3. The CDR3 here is CSIRRGNTEAFF. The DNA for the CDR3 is TGCAGCATTCGCAGGGGGAACACTGAAGCTTTCTTT.

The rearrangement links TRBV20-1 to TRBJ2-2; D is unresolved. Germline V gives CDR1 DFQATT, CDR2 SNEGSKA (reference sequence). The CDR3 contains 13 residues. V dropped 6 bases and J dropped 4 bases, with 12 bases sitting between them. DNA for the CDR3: TGCAGTGCCTTACTCGATCCCACCGGGGAGCTGTTTTTT. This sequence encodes CSALLDPTGELFF.

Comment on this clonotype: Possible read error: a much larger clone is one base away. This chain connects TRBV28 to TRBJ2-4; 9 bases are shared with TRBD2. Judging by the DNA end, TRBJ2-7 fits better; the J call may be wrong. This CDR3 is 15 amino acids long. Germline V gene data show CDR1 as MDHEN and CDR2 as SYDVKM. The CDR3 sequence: CASSCPAGGLYEQYF. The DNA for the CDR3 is TGTGCCAGCAGTTGTCCAGCGGGAGGCCTCTACGAGCAGTACTTC.